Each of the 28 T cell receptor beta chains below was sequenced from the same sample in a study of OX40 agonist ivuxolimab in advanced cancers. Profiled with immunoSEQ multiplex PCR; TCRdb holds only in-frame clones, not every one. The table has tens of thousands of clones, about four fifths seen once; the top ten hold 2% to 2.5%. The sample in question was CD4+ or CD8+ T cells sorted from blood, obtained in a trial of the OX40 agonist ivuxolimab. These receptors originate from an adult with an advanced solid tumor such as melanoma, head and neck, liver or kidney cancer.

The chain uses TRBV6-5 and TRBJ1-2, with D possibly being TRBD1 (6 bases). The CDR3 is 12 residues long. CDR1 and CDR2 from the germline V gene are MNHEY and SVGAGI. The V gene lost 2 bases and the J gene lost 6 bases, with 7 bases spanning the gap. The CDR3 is CASSYGQNGYTF. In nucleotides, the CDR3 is TGTGCCAGCAGTTACGGACAGAATGGCTACACCTTC.

Here the CDR3 DNA reads TGTGCCAGCAGCTTTTACCGGGCGATGGACTATGGCTACACCTTC. This encodes CASSFYRAMDYGYTF. The chain links TRBV5-6 to TRBJ1-2; the D is unclear. The germline V gene encodes CDR1 SGHDT and CDR2 YYEEEE. The V and J ends lost 2 bases and 3 bases respectively, with 14 bases between them. This CDR3 region has 15 residues.

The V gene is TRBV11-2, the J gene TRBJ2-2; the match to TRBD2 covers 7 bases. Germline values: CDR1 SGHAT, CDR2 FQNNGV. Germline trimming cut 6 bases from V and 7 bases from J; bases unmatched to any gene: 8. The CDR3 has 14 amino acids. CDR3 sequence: CASSSSRGFGELFF. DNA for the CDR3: TGTGCCAGCAGTTCCTCGCGGGGGTTCGGGGAGCTGTTTTTT.

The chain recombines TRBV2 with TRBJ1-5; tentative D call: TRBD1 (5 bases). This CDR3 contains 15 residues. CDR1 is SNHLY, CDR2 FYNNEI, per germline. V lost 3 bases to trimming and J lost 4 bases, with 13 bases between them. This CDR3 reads CASSDKGLGNQPQHF. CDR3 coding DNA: TGTGCCAGCAGTGATAAGGGGCTGGGAAATCAGCCCCAGCATTTT.

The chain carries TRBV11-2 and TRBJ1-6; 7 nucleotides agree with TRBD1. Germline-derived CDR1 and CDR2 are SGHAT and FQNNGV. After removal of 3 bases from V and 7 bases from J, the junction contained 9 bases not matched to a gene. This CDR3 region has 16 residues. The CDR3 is CASSFDANRGNSPLHF. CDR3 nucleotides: TGTGCCAGCAGCTTCGATGCGAACAGGGGAAATTCACCCCTCCACTTT.

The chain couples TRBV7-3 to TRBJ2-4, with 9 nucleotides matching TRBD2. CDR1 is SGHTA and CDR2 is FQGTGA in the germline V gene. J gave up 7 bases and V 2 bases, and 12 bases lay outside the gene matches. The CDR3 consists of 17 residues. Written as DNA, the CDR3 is TGTGCCAGCAGCTTATTTACCCTAGCGGGATCCCAGAACATTCAGTACTTC. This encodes CASSLFTLAGSQNIQYF.

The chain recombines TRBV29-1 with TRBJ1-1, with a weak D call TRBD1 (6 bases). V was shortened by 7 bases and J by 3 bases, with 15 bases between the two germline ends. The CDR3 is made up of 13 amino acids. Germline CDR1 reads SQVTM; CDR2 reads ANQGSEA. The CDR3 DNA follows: TGCAGCGGTGCCACAGGGTTGGACACTGAAGCTTTCTTT. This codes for CSGATGLDTEAFF.

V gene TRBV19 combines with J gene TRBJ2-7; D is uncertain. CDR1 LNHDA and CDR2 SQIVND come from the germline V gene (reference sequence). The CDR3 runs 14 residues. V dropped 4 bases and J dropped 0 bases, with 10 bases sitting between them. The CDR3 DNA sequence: TGTGCCAGTAGTACCACCACAAGCTCCTACGAGCAGTACTTC. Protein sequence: CASSTTTSSYEQYF.

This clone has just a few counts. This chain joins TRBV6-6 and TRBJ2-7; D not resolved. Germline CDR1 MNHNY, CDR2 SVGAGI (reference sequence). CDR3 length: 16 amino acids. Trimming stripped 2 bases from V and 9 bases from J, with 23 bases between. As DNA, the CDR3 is TGTGCCAGCAGTTACCGAACACAATCCGTACTGAATGGGCAGTACTTC. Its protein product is CASSYRTQSVLNGQYF.

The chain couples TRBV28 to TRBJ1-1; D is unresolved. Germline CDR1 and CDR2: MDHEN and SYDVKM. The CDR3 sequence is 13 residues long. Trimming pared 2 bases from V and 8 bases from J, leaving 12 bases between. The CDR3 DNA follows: TGTGCCAGCAGTTTAGGAGGACGGGTAGAAGCTTTCTTT. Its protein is CASSLGGRVEAFF.

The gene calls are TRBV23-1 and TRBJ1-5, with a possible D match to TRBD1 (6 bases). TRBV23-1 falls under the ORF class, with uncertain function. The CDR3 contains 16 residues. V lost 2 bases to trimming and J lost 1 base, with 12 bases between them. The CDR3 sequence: CASSQGGGGSNQPQHF. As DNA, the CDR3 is TGCGCCAGCAGTCAAGGAGGGGGTGGCAGCAATCAGCCCCAGCATTTT.

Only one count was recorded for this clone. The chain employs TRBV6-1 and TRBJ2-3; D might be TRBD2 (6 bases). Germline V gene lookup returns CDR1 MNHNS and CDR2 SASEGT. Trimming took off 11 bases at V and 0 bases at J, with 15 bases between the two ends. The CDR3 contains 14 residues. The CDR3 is CAGASVSSTDTQYF. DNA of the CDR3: TGTGCCGGAGCTAGCGTCTCTAGCACAGATACGCAGTATTTT.

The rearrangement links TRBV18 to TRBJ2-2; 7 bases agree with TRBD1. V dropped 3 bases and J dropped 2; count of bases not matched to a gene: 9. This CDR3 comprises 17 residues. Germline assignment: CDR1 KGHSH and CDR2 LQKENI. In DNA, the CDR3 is TGTGCCAGCTCACCTTATAACAGGGGCCCAAACACCGGGGAGCTGTTTTTT. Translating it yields CASSPYNRGPNTGELFF.

CDR3 in amino acids: CASSVTGGNTEAFF. The CDR3 DNA reads TGTGCCAGTAGTGTGACAGGGGGCAACACTGAAGCTTTCTTT. The chain joins TRBV19 to TRBJ1-1; 10 bases agree with TRBD1. Per the germline V gene, CDR1 is LNHDA and CDR2 is SQIVND (reference sequence). V was pared by 5 bases and J by 2 bases, with 2 bases of the junction left unmatched. The CDR3 runs to 14 residues.

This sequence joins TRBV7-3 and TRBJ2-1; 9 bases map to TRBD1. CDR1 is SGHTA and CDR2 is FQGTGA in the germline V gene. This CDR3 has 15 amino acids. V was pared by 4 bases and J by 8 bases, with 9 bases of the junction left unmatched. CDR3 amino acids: CASSSTGTGTHEQFF. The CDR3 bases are TGTGCCAGCAGCTCCACCGGGACAGGGACTCATGAGCAGTTCTTC.

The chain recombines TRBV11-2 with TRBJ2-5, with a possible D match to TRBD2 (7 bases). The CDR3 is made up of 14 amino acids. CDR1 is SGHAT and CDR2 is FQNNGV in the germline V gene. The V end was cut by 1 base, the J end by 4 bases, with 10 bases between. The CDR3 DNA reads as TGTGCCAGCAGCTTAGCGGGGGGCCTAGAGACCCAGTACTTC. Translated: CASSLAGGLETQYF.

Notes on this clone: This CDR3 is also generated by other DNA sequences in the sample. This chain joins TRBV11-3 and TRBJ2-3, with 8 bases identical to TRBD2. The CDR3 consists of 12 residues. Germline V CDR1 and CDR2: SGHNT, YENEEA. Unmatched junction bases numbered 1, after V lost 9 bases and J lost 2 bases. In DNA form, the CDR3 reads TGTGCCAGTAGCGGGATCACAGATACGCAGTATTTT. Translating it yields CASSGITDTQYF.

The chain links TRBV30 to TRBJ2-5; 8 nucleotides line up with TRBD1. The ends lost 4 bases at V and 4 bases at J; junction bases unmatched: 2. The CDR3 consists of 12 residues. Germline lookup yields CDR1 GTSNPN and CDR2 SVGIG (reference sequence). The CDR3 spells CAWTTGVETQYF. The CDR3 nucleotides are TGTGCCTGGACGACAGGGGTAGAGACCCAGTACTTC.

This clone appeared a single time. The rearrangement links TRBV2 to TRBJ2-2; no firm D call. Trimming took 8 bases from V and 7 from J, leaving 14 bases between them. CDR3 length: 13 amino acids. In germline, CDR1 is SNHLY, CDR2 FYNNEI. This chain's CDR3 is CASGEARSGELFF. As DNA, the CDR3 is TGTGCCAGCGGGGAAGCTAGGAGCGGGGAGCTGTTTTTT.

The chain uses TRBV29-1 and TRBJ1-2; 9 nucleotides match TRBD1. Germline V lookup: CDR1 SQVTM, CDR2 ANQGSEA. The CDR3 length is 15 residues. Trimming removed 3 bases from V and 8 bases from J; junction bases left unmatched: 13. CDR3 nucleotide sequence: TGCAGCGTTGAGAAACCGGGACAGGGTTTGAGAGGCTACACCTTC. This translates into CSVEKPGQGLRGYTF.

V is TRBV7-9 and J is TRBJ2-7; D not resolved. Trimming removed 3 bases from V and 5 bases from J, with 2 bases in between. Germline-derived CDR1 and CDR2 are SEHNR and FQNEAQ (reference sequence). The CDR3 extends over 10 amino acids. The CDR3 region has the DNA TGTGCCAGCAGCTTCGACGAGCAGTACTTC. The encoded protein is CASSFDEQYF.

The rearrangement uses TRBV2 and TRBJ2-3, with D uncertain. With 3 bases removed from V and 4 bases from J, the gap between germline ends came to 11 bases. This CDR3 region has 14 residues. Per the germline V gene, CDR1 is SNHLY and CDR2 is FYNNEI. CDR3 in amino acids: CASSETGASDTQYF. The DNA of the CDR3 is TGTGCCAGCAGTGAGACTGGAGCCTCAGATACGCAGTATTTT.

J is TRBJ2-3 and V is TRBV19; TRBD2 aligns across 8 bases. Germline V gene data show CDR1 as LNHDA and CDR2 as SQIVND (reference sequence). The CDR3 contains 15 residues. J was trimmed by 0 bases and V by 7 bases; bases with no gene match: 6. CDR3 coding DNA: TGTGCCAGTACAACTAGCGGAGCTAGCACAGATACGCAGTATTTT. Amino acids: CASTTSGASTDTQYF.

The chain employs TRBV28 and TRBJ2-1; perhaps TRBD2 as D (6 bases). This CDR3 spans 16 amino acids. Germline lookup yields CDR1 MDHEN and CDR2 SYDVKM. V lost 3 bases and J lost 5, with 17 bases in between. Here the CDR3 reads CASSFRRGLGNNEQFF. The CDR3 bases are TGTGCCAGCAGTTTTCGGCGGGGATTAGGCAACAATGAGCAGTTCTTC.

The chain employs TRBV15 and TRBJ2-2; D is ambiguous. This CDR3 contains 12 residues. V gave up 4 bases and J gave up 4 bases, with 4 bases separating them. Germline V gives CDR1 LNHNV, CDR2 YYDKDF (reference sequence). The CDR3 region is CATSILTGELFF. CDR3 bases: TGTGCCACCAGCATTCTCACCGGGGAGCTGTTTTTT.

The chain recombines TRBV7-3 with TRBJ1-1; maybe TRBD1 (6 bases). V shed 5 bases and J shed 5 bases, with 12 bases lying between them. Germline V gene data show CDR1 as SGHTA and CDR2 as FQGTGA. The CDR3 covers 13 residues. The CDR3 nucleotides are TGTGCCAGCAGCCTCAAGGGGGGGACTGAAGCTTTCTTT. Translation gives CASSLKGGTEAFF.

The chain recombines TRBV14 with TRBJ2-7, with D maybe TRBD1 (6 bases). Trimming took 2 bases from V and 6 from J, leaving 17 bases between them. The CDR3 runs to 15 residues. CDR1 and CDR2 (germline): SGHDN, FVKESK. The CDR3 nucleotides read TGTGCCAGCAGCCAACTGGACAGTCATCTCGGCGAGCAGTACTTC. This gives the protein CASSQLDSHLGEQYF.

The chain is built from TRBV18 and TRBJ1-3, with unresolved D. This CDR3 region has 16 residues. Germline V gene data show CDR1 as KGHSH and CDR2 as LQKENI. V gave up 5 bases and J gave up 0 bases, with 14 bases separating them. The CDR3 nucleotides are TGTGCCAGCTCAAACGGATGGGGTGGCTCTGGAAACACCATATATTTT. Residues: CASSNGWGGSGNTIYF.